Listed below are T cell receptor beta chains from one sample, sequenced in a study of T cells in Graves' hyperthyroidism and ophthalmopathy. TCRdb reprocessed the multiplex PCR reads with MiXCR, giving one entry per CDR3 protein. Here the sample spans around 600,000 distinct CDR3 sequences, approximately 14% being singletons. Sequenced: blood. These receptors originate from a woman under 40 with Graves' hyperthyroidism. Both conserved end residues are part of each CDR3. The D gene is left open where the match is weak. Rows may omit the clone size; those that give it use once, few, many or a size class.

TRBV28	NA	TRBJ1-4	NA	TGTGCCAGCAGTCCAAACCAACAAGGGTTAAGGGAAAAACTGTTTTTT	CASSPNQQGLREKLFF
TRBV5-1	many	TRBJ2-2	NA	TGCGCCAGCAGCCCGGACTTCTCTAGCCTGGGCGCCGGGGAGCTGTTTTTT	CASSPDFSSLGAGELFF
TRBV9	many	TRBJ2-7	NA	TGTGCCAGCAGCGTATACGGGGAGCCCTACGAGCAGTACTTC	CASSVYGEPYEQYF
TRBV7-9	many	TRBJ1-2	TRBD1	TGTGCCAGCAGCTTAGACGGGACAGGACCTAACTATGGCTACACCTTC	CASSLDGTGPNYGYTF
TRBV25-1	NA	TRBJ1-2	NA	TGTGCCAGCAGTGAATCGCCCTATGGCTACACCTTC	CASSESPYGYTF
TRBV3-1	many	TRBJ2-7	NA	TGTGCCAGCAGCCAGGGGTTAGCCTACGAGCAGTACTTC	CASSQGLAYEQYF
TRBV27	NA	TRBJ1-1	NA	TGTGCCAGCAGTTTGTATAAGAACACTGAAGCTTTCTTT	CASSLYKNTEAFF
TRBV12-3/TRBV12-4	many	TRBJ2-7	TRBD1	TGTGCCAGCAGTCCGGGGACAGGGGTTATGGGTTTTGAGTCGAGCACCTACGAGCAGTACTTC	CASSPGTGVMGFESSTYEQYF
TRBV18	many	TRBJ2-4	NA	TGTGCCAGCTCACCTCGGAGGCGCCTCGAAAACATTCAGTACTTC	CASSPRRRLENIQYF
TRBV12-3/TRBV12-4	many	TRBJ2-1	TRBD2	TGTGCCAGCCAGCGGGAGGGCCTTTCTAACAATGAGCAGTTCTTC	CASQREGLSNNEQFF
TRBV27	NA	TRBJ2-1	NA	TGTGCCAGCAGTTTGGACGGAGTCTACAATGAGCAGTTCTTC	CASSLDGVYNEQFF
TRBV6-1	many	TRBJ2-7	NA	TGTGCCAGCAGCCACCCGGGACAAGTCTACGAGCAGTACTTC	CASSHPGQVYEQYF
TRBV11-1	few	TRBJ2-7	NA	TGTGCCAGCAGCTTAATAGCGGCAGTTATATACGAGCAGTACTTC	CASSLIAAVIYEQYF
TRBV28	many	TRBJ2-1	TRBD2	TGTGCCAGCAGCCAAACTAGCGGGACTTTATACAATGAGCAGTTCTTC	CASSQTSGTLYNEQFF
TRBV29-1	NA	TRBJ2-2	NA	TGCAGCGTCGTCAGAGGAGGGGCCGGGGAGCTGTTTTTT	CSVVRGGAGELFF
TRBV19	NA	TRBJ2-5	NA	TGTGCCAGTAGTATACGAAGGGGAGAGACCCAGTACTTC	CASSIRRGETQYF
TRBV7-9	few	TRBJ2-5	TRBD1	TGTGCCAGCAGCTTAGGAGCCGGACAGGGGGCCATAGAGACCCAGTACTTC	CASSLGAGQGAIETQYF
TRBV11-2	many	TRBJ1-1	NA	TGTGCCAGCAGCGGAGACATCGTGAACACTGAAGCTTTCTTT	CASSGDIVNTEAFF
TRBV19	few	TRBJ1-2	NA	TGTGCCAGTAGCAACGACAGGCCGGGGCCTGGCTACACCTTC	CASSNDRPGPGYTF
TRBV11-2	NA	TRBJ2-1	TRBD2	TGTGCCAGCAGCTTAACCGGGACTAGCCTCCCTGAGCAGTTCTTC	CASSLTGTSLPEQFF
TRBV28	NA	TRBJ2-7	TRBD2	TGTGCCAGCAGTAGTAGCGGGAGCCCGTATTACGAGCAGTACTTC	CASSSSGSPYYEQYF
TRBV3-1	NA	TRBJ2-1	TRBD2	TGTGCCAGCACCCCGGCTAGCGGGTCTTACAATGAGCAGTTCTTC	CASTPASGSYNEQFF
TRBV7-9	many	TRBJ2-7	TRBD2	TGTGCCAGCAGCCCTATAGGGCGGGAGACTTACGAGCAGTACTTC	CASSPIGRETYEQYF
TRBV9	NA	TRBJ2-1	TRBD2	TGTGCCAGCAGCCCTCGGACTAGCGCCCCTGAGCAGTTCTTC	CASSPRTSAPEQFF
TRBV5-6	many	TRBJ1-1	NA	TGTGCCAGCAGCTTTCCGAACACTGAAGCTTTCTTT	CASSFPNTEAFF
TRBV29-1	many	TRBJ1-2	TRBD1	TGCAGCGTTGAGGACAGGGTTTCTGGCTACACCTTC	CSVEDRVSGYTF
TRBV12-3/TRBV12-4	NA	TRBJ2-1	NA	TGTGCCAGCAGTTTAGGGTCGGCAGAGTCCTGCCATGAGCAGTTCTTC	CASSLGSAESCHEQFF
TRBV16	few	TRBJ1-2	NA	TGTGCCAGCAGCGGGACCCCTTCGGCCCGGGCGACTAACTATGGCTACACCTTC	CASSGTPSARATNYGYTF
TRBV28	many	TRBJ2-1	NA	TGTGCCAGCAGTCTTCGGGGATCCAATGAGCAGTTCTTC	CASSLRGSNEQFF
TRBV4-1	NA	TRBJ2-1	NA	TGCGCCAGCAGCCATAGCGGAGGGGCGGGAATGAACAATGAGCAGTTCTTC	CASSHSGGAGMNNEQFF
TRBV7-2	many	TRBJ1-1	TRBD1	TGTGCCAGCAGTAGACAGGGCCGGTTGGTCGCGGAGAACACTGAAGCTTTCTTT	CASSRQGRLVAENTEAFF
TRBV6-1	few	TRBJ2-3	TRBD2	TGTGCCAGCAGTTCCAAAGCGGAGGGAGGGCCTGAACTGGGGGAAGATACGCAGTATTTT	CASSSKAEGGPELGEDTQYF
TRBV15	many	TRBJ2-3	TRBD2	TGTGCCACCAGCAGCCTACTAGCGACAGATACGCAGTATTTT	CATSSLLATDTQYF
TRBV12-5	many	TRBJ2-3	NA	TGTGCTAGTGGTTTGTCGCCAGATACGCAGTATTTT	CASGLSPDTQYF
TRBV18	few	TRBJ2-3	TRBD1	TGTGCCAGCTCATCTCGGACAGGGAGGCCAGATACGCAGTATTTT	CASSSRTGRPDTQYF
TRBV4-2	NA	TRBJ2-7	TRBD2	TGTGCCAGCAGCCAAGTTCGCCCTAGCGGGCGCTACGAGCAGTACTTC	CASSQVRPSGRYEQYF
TRBV18	NA	TRBJ1-3	NA	TGTGCCAGCTCACCACTTGCAGGGCAGGCTGGAAACACCATATATTTT	CASSPLAGQAGNTIYF
TRBV6-1	NA	TRBJ1-2	NA	TGTGCCAGCACTTATACCTTATCATCTAACTATGGCTACACCTTC	CASTYTLSSNYGYTF
TRBV2	many	TRBJ2-2	NA	TGTGCCAGCAGGTCTCAGAACACCGGGGAGCTGTTTTTT	CASRSQNTGELFF
TRBV7-3	NA	TRBJ2-2	TRBD1	TGTGCCAGCAGCTTGAACTTTAGGACAGGGTCGGTTACCGGGGAGCTGTTTTTT	CASSLNFRTGSVTGELFF
TRBV20-1	many	TRBJ1-1	NA	TGCAGTGCCAAAACCACCGACCCCGTTCACACTGAAGCTTTCTTT	CSAKTTDPVHTEAFF
TRBV27	many	TRBJ2-1	NA	TGTGCCAGCAGTTTAGGGGGCGGGTTCTACAATGAGCAGTTCTTC	CASSLGGGFYNEQFF
TRBV30	many	TRBJ1-1	NA	TGTGCCTGGAGGTTTACAACCTCCGCCACTGAAGCTTTCTTT	CAWRFTTSATEAFF
TRBV11-2	many	TRBJ1-2	NA	TGTGCCAGCAGCTTAGCCAGGGCCCCCTATGGCTACACCTTC	CASSLARAPYGYTF
TRBV3-1	NA	TRBJ2-7	NA	TGTGCCAGCAGCCAAGTTCAAGCAAGGGGCTACGAGCAGTACTTC	CASSQVQARGYEQYF
TRBV20-1	many	TRBJ2-1	NA	TGCAGTGCTAGAGATCTGAGGCGGGATTGGATCAATGAGCAGTTCTTC	CSARDLRRDWINEQFF
TRBV7-9	many	TRBJ1-2	NA	TGTGCCAGCAGCTTAGTTCCAGTTAACTATGGCTACACCTTC	CASSLVPVNYGYTF
TRBV28	NA	TRBJ2-2	TRBD1	TGTGCCAGCAGTTCCCTGGGGACAGGGCGAATCACCGGGGAGCTGTTTTTT	CASSSLGTGRITGELFF
TRBV29-1	few	TRBJ2-2	NA	TGCAGCGTTGAAGATCTCGGGGAGCTGTTTTTT	CSVEDLGELFF
TRBV30	NA	TRBJ2-7	TRBD2	TGTGCCTGCTACGGGACTACCAGTTTCTACGAGCAGTACTTC	CACYGTTSFYEQYF
TRBV28	few	TRBJ2-2	NA	TGTGCCACTACTCCGGCTGGGGCTCTGGGCACCGGGGAGCTGTTTTTT	CATTPAGALGTGELFF
TRBV7-3	many	TRBJ2-3	NA	TGTGCCAGCAGCTTATATGCCACAGATACGCAGTATTTT	CASSLYATDTQYF
TRBV7-2	many	TRBJ2-2	NA	TGTGCCAGCAGCTTAGTAGGGGTACCCGGGGAGCTGTTTTTT	CASSLVGVPGELFF